These T cell receptor beta chains were read from a single sample in a study of graft-versus-host responses after intestinal transplantation. Sequencing was performed with immunoSEQ multiplex PCR; in TCRdb, only in-frame clones are kept and a portion is missing. The table has about 100,000 clones, more than 75% seen once. The antigens these receptors bind are not known. The material was unstimulated CD4+ T cells sorted from spleen or lymph node cells, obtained before transplant. The receptors shown here come from a human donor who was the organ donor for an intestinal transplant. The CDR3 runs from the conserved cysteine through the conserved F or W. Fields, in order: V gene, clone size, J gene, D gene, CDR3 protein, CDR3 DNA. D genes are given only for firm matches. Clone size is given for some rows only: seen once, a few or many times, or a class if the clone is expanded.

TRBV7-8	NA	TRBJ2-5	NA	CASSLRQIQETQYF	TGTGCCAGCAGCTTAAGACAGATCCAAGAGACCCAGTACTTC
TRBV7-3	NA	TRBJ2-3	NA	CASSLMSARSDTQYF	TGTGCCAGCAGCTTGATGTCAGCGAGGTCAGATACGCAGTATTTT
TRBV6-6	once	TRBJ2-3	TRBD2	CASSAPGGAGDTQYF	TGTGCCAGCAGTGCCCCCGGGGGGGCCGGAGATACGCAGTATTTT
TRBV19	few	TRBJ1-3	NA	CASSIRSSGNTIYF	TGTGCCAGTAGTATTAGGAGCTCTGGAAACACCATATATTTT
TRBV11-2	few	TRBJ2-7	TRBD2	CASSSGGRAYEQYF	TGTGCCAGCAGTAGTGGAGGGAGGGCTTACGAGCAGTACTTC
TRBV29-1	NA	TRBJ1-4	NA	CSVGGNEKLFF	TGCAGCGTTGGGGGTAATGAAAAACTGTTTTTT
TRBV5-4	once	TRBJ2-7	NA	CASSFGGREQYF	TGTGCCAGCAGCTTTGGCGGGCGCGAGCAGTACTTC
TRBV9	NA	TRBJ2-1	TRBD1	CASSVGQGAPQGQFF	TGTGCCAGCAGCGTAGGGCAGGGGGCTCCCCAAGGGCAGTTCTTC
TRBV6-5	NA	TRBJ2-7	NA	CASSYAGHYEQYF	TGTGCCAGCAGTTATGCAGGACACTACGAGCAGTACTTC
TRBV6-4	once	TRBJ1-5	NA	CASSDPITGTDQPQHF	TGTGCCAGCAGTGACCCCATAACAGGTACAGATCAGCCCCAGCATTTT